The 10 T cell receptor beta chains listed next were all sequenced from one sample in a study of blood T cell repertoires in COVID-19. The table came from immunoSEQ multiplex PCR; TCRdb's copy has only in-frame clones and leaves some out. This sample has roughly 100,000 clones, with roughly 91% found just once. The sequenced sample consisted of peripheral blood. The receptors originated from a woman over 75 with active COVID-19.

The chain couples TRBV20-1 to TRBJ2-3, with 8 bases aligning to TRBD2. The CDR3 covers 14 residues. The germline V gene encodes CDR1 DFQATT and CDR2 SNEGSKA (reference sequence). Losses at the gene ends were 3 bases for V and 5 bases for J; bases not matched to a gene: 7. CDR3 bases: TGCAGTGCTAGTCCCGGACTAGCAGTAGATACGCAGTATTTT. Amino acids: CSASPGLAVDTQYF.

A few counts support this clone. The genes are TRBV19 and TRBJ1-2, with D hard to call. CDR1 LNHDA and CDR2 SQIVND come from the germline V gene (reference sequence). This CDR3 comprises 16 residues. V shed 6 bases and J shed 3 bases, with 20 bases lying between them. The CDR3 here is CASRGGIGVPDYGYTF. In DNA form, the CDR3 reads TGTGCCAGTAGAGGCGGAATCGGGGTTCCAGACTATGGCTACACCTTC.

The V call is TRBV7-9, the J call TRBJ2-7, with 7 bases aligning to TRBD1. V trimming: 0 bases; J trimming: 5 bases; junction bases outside the gene matches: 7. Germline values: CDR1 SEHNR, CDR2 FQNEAQ (reference sequence). This CDR3 comprises 15 residues. The CDR3 nucleotides are TGTGCCAGCAGCTTAGCCAAGGGGGCGCGGGACGAGCAGTACTTC. Its translation is CASSLAKGARDEQYF. Supplemented by reference TRBV7-9 and TRBJ2-7, the full variable domain reads DTGVSQNPRHKITKRGQNVTFRCDPISEHNRLYWYRQTLGQGPEFLTYFQNEAQLEKSRLLSDRFSAERPKGSFSTLEIQRTEQGDSAMYLCASSLAKGARDEQYFGPGTRLTVT.

CDR3 bases: TGTGCCAGCAGCTTAGGGGCGGGTGGGGCCAAAAACATTCAGTACTTC. Amino acids: CASSLGAGGAKNIQYF. The chain joins TRBV7-2 to TRBJ2-4, with a tentative D call TRBD2 (5 bases). Germline lookup yields CDR1 SGHTA and CDR2 FQGNSA. Between the trimmed V and J ends, which lost 1 base and 1 base, there was a span of 11 bases. The CDR3 has 16 residues.

The rearrangement joins TRBV27 to TRBJ2-2; TRBD2 matches 9 bases. The ends lost 3 bases at V and 4 bases at J; junction bases unmatched: 9. Germline CDR1 reads MNHEY; CDR2 reads SMNVEV (reference sequence). The CDR3 totals 17 residues. CDR3 protein: CASSFQRTSASTGELFF. As DNA, the CDR3 is TGTGCCAGCAGTTTCCAGAGGACTAGCGCCTCCACCGGGGAGCTGTTTTTT.

The chain uses TRBV12-3 or TRBV12-4 and TRBJ2-3; 10 bases are shared with TRBD1. The CDR3 is 13 residues long. J was trimmed by 4 bases and V by 7 bases; bases with no gene match: 2. CDR3 sequence: CASKGQGPDTQYF. In DNA, the CDR3 is TGTGCCAGCAAGGGACAGGGGCCAGATACGCAGTATTTT.

This clone has just a few counts. The V and J genes are TRBV7-9 and TRBJ2-7, with 7 positions matching TRBD1. Germline loops: CDR1 SEHNR, CDR2 FQNEAQ (reference sequence). Unmatched junction bases numbered 11, after V lost 6 bases and J lost 3 bases. The CDR3 consists of 15 residues. The CDR3 DNA sequence: TGTGCCAGCAGTCAAATCACAGGGGTTAACTACGAGCAGTACTTC. Its translation: CASSQITGVNYEQYF. Full variable domain (rest looked up from reference TRBV7-9 and TRBJ2-7): DTGVSQNPRHKITKRGQNVTFRCDPISEHNRLYWYRQTLGQGPEFLTYFQNEAQLEKSRLLSDRFSAERPKGSFSTLEIQRTEQGDSAMYLCASSQITGVNYEQYFGPGTRLTVT.

This clone was found a few times. CDR3 sequence reads: CASSQAGGTGEQYF. In nucleotides, the CDR3 is TGCGCCAGCAGCCAAGCTGGCGGGACGGGGGAGCAGTACTTC. This rearrangement joins TRBV4-3 to TRBJ2-7; tentative D call: TRBD2 (6 bases). V was trimmed by 1 base and J by 7 bases, leaving 14 bases between them. The CDR3 is made up of 14 amino acids. Germline assignment: CDR1 LGHNA and CDR2 YSLEER.

J is TRBJ2-3 and V is TRBV20-1; possible D gene TRBD1, 6 bases. The CDR3 consists of 15 residues. V dropped 3 bases and J dropped 0 bases, with 13 bases sitting between them. Germline V gene sequence: CDR1 DFQATT, CDR2 SNEGSKA (reference sequence). The CDR3 sequence is CSASRVTGSTDTQYF. DNA for the CDR3: TGCAGTGCTAGTCGCGTTACAGGGAGCACAGATACGCAGTATTTT.

The V and J genes are TRBV3-1 (or the pseudogene TRBV3-2) and TRBJ2-3; 7 bases map to TRBD2. Germline assignment: CDR1 LGHDT and CDR2 YNNKEL (reference sequence). Germline trimming cut 0 bases from V and 2 bases from J; bases unmatched to any gene: 23. The CDR3 is made up of 22 amino acids. The CDR3 reads CASSQEVRPEIRGTNSTDTQYF. CDR3 nucleotide sequence: TGTGCCAGCAGCCAAGAAGTGAGGCCTGAGATCCGGGGGACTAATTCCACAGATACGCAGTATTTT.